This TCR beta chain emerged from a study of blood T cell repertoires in COVID-19. This CDR3 comprises 15 residues. Trimming left V 7 bases short and J 4 bases short, with 16 bases between. Germline V lookup: CDR1 SGHTA, CDR2 FQGNSA. Assay: immunoSEQ multiplex PCR; the TCRdb copy retains only in-frame clones and omits some. This table has roughly 210,000 clones, around four fifths appearing once. Patients of the Seattle cohort, enrolled during active infection, were followed longitudinally. The source of this sequence is a woman of 80 years or more with COVID-19, enrolled during active disease. The V call is TRBV7-2, the J call TRBJ2-2, with D possibly matching TRBD2 (7 bases). Sample: peripheral blood. CDR3 in DNA: TGTGCCAGCACCCCAGTGGGGGGGCGCACCGGGGAGCTGTTTTTT. Translating gives CASTPVGGRTGELFF. The entire variable domain, with the rest obtained from reference TRBV7-2 and TRBJ2-2, is as follows: GAGVSQSPSNKVTEKGKDVELRCDPISGHTALYWYRQSLGQGLEFLIYFQGNSAPDKSGLPSDRFSAERTGGSVSTLTIQRTQQEDSAVYLCASTPVGGRTGELFFGEGSRLTVL.